The rows below give T cell receptor beta chains drawn from one sample of a study of PD-1 blockade in classical Hodgkin lymphoma. Some clones are missing from TCRdb's copy, which holds only in-frame ones; the method was immunoSEQ multiplex PCR. This sample yields 15,000 to 25,000 clones, of which roughly 82% are seen a single time; 7.3% belongs to the top ten. The sample in question was CD8+ T cells from blood, obtained before the fourth cycle of nivolumab. The source of these receptors is a human donor with classical Hodgkin lymphoma. Each CDR3 is given without its conserved first and last residue. The D gene is left open where the match is weak.

d_call	v_call	j_call	cdr3_aa
NA	TRBV6-4	TRBJ2-4	ASGRQGKAKNIQY
TRBD1	TRBV9	TRBJ2-7	ASSVDRGSYEQY
NA	TRBV4-1	TRBJ2-4	ASSQEFAKNIQY
TRBD2	TRBV27	TRBJ2-3	ASGPRSPGLAGPSTDTQY
NA	TRBV6-9	TRBJ2-7	ASSSGPLGEQY
NA	TRBV27	TRBJ1-1	ASSLSGRGAGEAF
NA	TRBV29-1	TRBJ2-2	SVAVTGELF
TRBD1	TRBV15	TRBJ2-1	ATSLDRGPYNEQF
TRBD1	TRBV29-1	TRBJ1-2	SVDSLGTGYGYT
NA	TRBV4-1	TRBJ1-2	ASSQDGAQGRNGYT
NA	TRBV11-2	TRBJ2-1	ASSLEAGNEQF
TRBD2	TRBV7-8	TRBJ2-3	ASSSGTRPILGTDTQY
NA	TRBV2	TRBJ1-1	ASRLPRDKNTEAF
NA	TRBV5-4	TRBJ2-7	ASSHTPDNEQY
NA	TRBV6-5	TRBJ1-2	ASTVGGVVDGYT
NA	TRBV7-9	TRBJ2-3	ASSLFREQY
NA	TRBV28	TRBJ1-2	ASSLKQGSGYT
TRBD2	TRBV10-1	TRBJ2-1	ASNPHSGGAFYNEQF
TRBD1	TRBV18	TRBJ2-2	ASSPIDRAAEELF
TRBD1	TRBV10-2	TRBJ1-2	ASSQGGNYGYT
NA	TRBV11-2	TRBJ1-5	ASSLVRNQPQH
NA	TRBV6-1	TRBJ2-1	ASSEALRGGSYNEQF
NA	TRBV25-1	TRBJ2-1	ASSATGFNEQF
TRBD1	TRBV7-2	TRBJ2-5	ASSLVGQGYPQETQY
NA	TRBV28	TRBJ2-7	ASSLMRFSYEQY
TRBD2	TRBV5-6	TRBJ2-7	ASSLDTSGGESWNEQY
TRBD1	TRBV25-1	TRBJ1-1	ASSEYEFLGRGPNEAF
NA	TRBV7-8	TRBJ1-6	ASSSGQTLGTPLH
NA	TRBV7-8	TRBJ1-5	ASSLESSGINQPQH